Reported below is one T cell receptor (beta chain). With 5 bases removed from V and 2 bases from J, the gap between germline ends came to 8 bases. Germline V gene lookup returns CDR1 SGHVS and CDR2 FNYEAQ. This CDR3 is built from 13 residues. Measured with immunoSEQ multiplex PCR; TCRdb has only the in-frame clones, and not every one. The sample holds approximately 91,000 clones, approximately 80% seen once. The time point here: after dendritic cell vaccination, including at tumor progression/relapse. This sample was included in a study of glioma-infiltrating T cells after dendritic cell vaccination. The sequence was collected from a human donor with glioblastoma. V usage is TRBV7-6 and J usage is TRBJ2-3, with a possible D match to TRBD1 (6 bases). The sequenced sample was blood, obtained after dendritic cell vaccination. CDR3 DNA sequence: TGTGCCAGCAGCCCAGGGGTCACAGATACGCAGTATTTT. Its protein is CASSPGVTDTQYF.